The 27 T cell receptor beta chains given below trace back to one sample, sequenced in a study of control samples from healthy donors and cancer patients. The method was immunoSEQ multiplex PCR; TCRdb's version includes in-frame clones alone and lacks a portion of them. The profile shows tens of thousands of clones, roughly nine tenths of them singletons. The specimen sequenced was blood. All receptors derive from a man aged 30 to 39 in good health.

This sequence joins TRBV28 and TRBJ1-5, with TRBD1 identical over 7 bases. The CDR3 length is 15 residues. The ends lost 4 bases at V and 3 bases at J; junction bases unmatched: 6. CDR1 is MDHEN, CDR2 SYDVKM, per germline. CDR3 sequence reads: CASSSTGRDNQPQHF. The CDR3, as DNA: TGTGCCAGCAGTTCGACAGGGAGGGACAATCAGCCCCAGCATTTT.

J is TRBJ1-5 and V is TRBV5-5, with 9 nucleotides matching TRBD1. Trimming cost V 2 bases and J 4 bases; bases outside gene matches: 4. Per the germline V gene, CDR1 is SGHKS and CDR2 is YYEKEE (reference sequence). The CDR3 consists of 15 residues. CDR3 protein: CASSLGTGKNQPQHF. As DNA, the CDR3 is TGTGCCAGCAGCTTAGGGACAGGGAAAAATCAGCCCCAGCATTTT.

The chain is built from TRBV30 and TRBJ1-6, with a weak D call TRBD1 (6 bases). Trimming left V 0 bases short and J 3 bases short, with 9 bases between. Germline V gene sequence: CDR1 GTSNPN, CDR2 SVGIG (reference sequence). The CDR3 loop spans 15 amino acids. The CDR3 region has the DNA TGTGCCTGGAGTGTACAGGGAAGCTATAATTCACCCCTCCACTTT. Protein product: CAWSVQGSYNSPLHF.

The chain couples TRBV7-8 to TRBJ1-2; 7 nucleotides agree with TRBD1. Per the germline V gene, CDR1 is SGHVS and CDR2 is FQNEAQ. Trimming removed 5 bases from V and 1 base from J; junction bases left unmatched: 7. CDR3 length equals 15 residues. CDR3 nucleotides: TGTGCCAGCAGCCCCAGGACAGGATATAACTATGGCTACACCTTC. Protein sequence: CASSPRTGYNYGYTF.

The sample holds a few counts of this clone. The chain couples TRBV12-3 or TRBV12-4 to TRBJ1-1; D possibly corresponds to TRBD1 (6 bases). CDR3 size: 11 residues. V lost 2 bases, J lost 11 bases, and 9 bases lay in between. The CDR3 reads CASSLTGTAFF. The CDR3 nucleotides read TGTGCCAGCAGTTTAACAGGGACCGCTTTCTTT.

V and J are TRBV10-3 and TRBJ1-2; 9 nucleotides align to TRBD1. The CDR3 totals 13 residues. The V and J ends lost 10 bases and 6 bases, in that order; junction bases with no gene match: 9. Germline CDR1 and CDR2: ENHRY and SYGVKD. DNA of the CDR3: TGTGCCAGTACCGGGACAGGGACGGATGGCTACACCTTC. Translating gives CASTGTGTDGYTF.

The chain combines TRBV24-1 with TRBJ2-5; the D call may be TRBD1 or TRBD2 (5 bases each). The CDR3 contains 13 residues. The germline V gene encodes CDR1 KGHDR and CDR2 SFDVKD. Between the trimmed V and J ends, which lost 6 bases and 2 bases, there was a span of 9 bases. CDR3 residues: CATSRGSQETQYF. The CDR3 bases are TGTGCCACCAGTCGGGGCAGTCAAGAGACCCAGTACTTC.

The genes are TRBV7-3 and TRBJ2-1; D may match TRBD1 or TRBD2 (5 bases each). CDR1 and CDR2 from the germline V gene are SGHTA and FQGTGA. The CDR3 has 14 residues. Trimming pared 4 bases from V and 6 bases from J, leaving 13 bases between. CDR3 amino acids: CASSSRSGGNEQFF. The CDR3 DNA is TGTGCCAGCAGCTCCAGAAGTGGGGGCAATGAGCAGTTCTTC.

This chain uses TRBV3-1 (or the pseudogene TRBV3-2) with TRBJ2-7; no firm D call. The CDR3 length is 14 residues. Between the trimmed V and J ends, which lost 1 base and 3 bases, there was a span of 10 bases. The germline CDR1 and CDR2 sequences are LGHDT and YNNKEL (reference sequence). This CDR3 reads CASSQVLDYYEQYF. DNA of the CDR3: TGTGCCAGCAGCCAAGTGCTGGATTACTACGAGCAGTACTTC.

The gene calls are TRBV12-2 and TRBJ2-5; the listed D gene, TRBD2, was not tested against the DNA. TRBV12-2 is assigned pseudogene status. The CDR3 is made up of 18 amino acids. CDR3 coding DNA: TGTGCAAGTCGCCCCCGCGGGACTAGCGGGAGGGCTCGAGAGACCCAGTACTTC. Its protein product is CASRPRGTSGRARETQYF.

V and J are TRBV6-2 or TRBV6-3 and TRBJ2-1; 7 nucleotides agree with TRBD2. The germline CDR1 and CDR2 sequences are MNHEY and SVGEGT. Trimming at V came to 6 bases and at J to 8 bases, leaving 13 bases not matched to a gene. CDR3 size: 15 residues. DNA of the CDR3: TGTGCCAGCAGCCCCGGGACTAACCTCATTTATGAGCAGTTCTTC. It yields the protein CASSPGTNLIYEQFF.

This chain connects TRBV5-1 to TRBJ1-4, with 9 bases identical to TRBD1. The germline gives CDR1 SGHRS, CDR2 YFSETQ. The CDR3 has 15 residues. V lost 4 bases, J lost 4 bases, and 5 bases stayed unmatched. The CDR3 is CASSPGTGSNEKLFF. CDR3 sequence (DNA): TGCGCCAGCAGCCCGGGGACAGGGAGTAATGAAAAACTGTTTTTT.

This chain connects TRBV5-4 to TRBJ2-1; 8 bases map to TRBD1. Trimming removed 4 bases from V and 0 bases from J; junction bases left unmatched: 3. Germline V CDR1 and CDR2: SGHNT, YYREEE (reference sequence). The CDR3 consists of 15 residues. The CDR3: CASSPDRGSYNEQFF. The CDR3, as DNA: TGTGCCAGCAGCCCCGACAGGGGCTCCTACAATGAGCAGTTCTTC.

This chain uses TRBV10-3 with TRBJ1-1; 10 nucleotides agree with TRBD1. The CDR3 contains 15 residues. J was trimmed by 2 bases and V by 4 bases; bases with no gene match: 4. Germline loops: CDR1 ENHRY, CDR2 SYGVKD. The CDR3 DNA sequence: TGTGCCATCAGTGCTGGGACAGGGGTTAACACTGAAGCTTTCTTT. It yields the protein CAISAGTGVNTEAFF.

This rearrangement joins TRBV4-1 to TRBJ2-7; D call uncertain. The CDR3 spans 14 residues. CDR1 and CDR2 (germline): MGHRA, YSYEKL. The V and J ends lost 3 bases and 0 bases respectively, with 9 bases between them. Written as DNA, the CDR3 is TGCGCCAGCAGCCAGGGTCAGAACTCCTACGAGCAGTACTTC. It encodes CASSQGQNSYEQYF.

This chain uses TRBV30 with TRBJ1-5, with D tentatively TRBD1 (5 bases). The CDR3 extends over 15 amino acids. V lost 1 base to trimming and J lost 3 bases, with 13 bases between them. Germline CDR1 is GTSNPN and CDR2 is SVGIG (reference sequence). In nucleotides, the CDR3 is TGTGCCTGGAGTGATCGGCAGGGCAACAATCAGCCCCAGCATTTT. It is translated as CAWSDRQGNNQPQHF.

The CDR3 coding sequence is TGTGCCAGCAGTCCGCGACTCAATGAGCAGTTCTTC. Encoded protein: CASSPRLNEQFF. The chain has TRBV6-5 and TRBJ2-1; D is ambiguous. The CDR3 sequence is 12 residues long. The V and J ends lost 5 bases and 6 bases respectively, with 8 bases between them. CDR1 is MNHEY, CDR2 SVGAGI, per germline.

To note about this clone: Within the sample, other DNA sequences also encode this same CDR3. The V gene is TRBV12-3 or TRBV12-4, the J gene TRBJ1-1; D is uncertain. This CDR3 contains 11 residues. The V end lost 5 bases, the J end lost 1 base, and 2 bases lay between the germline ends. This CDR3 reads CASSENTEAFF. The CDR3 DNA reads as TGTGCCAGCAGTGAGAACACTGAAGCTTTCTTT.

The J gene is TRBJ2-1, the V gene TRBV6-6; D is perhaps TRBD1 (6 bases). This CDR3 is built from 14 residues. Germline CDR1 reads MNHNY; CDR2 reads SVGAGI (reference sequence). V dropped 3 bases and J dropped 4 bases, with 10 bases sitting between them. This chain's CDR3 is CASSYSDRYNEQFF. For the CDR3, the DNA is TGTGCCAGCAGTTATTCCGACAGGTACAATGAGCAGTTCTTC.

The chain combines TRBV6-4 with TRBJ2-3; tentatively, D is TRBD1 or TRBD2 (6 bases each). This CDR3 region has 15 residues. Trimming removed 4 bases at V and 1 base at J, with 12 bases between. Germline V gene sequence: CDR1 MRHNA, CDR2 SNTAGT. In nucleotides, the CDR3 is TGTGCCAGCAGTGTGGGGGGCGGTGGCACAGATACGCAGTATTTT. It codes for CASSVGGGGTDTQYF.

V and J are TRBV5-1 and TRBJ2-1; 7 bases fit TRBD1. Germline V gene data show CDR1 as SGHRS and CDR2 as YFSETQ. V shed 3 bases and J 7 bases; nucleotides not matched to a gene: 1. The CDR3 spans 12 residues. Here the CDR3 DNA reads TGCGCCAGCAGCTCGACAGGGAATGAGCAGTTCTTC. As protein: CASSSTGNEQFF.

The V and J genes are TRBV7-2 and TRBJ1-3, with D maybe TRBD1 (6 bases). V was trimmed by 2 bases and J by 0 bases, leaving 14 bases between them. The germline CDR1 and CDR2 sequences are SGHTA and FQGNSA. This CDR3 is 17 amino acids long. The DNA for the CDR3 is TGTGCCAGCAGCTTATCTGGGGGCCCCTCCTCTGGAAACACCATATATTTT. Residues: CASSLSGGPSSGNTIYF.

CDR3 region: CASSLAPGNTIYF. In nucleotides, the CDR3 is TGTGCCAGCAGCCTGGCCCCTGGAAACACCATATATTTT. The rearrangement uses TRBV7-2 and TRBJ1-3, with D hard to call. Germline V gives CDR1 SGHTA, CDR2 FQGNSA. The CDR3 has 13 residues. With 5 bases removed from V and 2 bases from J, the gap between germline ends came to 7 bases.

Here the CDR3 DNA reads TGTGCCAGCAGCTTTACGAGGGGGGCCACTGAAGCTTTCTTT. It encodes CASSFTRGATEAFF. J is TRBJ1-1 and V is TRBV5-5; the D gene is possibly TRBD1 (6 bases). The germline V and J ends were trimmed by 2 bases and 4 bases, with 12 bases remaining between them. CDR3 size: 14 residues. Germline lookup yields CDR1 SGHKS and CDR2 YYEKEE (reference sequence).

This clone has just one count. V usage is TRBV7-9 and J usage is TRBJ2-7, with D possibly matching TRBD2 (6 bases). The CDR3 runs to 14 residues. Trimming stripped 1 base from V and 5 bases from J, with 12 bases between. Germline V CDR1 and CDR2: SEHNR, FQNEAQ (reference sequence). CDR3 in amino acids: CASSLEGWRDEQYF. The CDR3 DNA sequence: TGTGCCAGCAGCTTAGAAGGTTGGAGGGACGAGCAGTACTTC.

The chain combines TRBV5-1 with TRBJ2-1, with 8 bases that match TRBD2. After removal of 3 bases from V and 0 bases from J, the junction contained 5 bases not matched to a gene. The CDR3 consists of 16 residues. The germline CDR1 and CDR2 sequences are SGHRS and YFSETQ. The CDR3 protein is CASSSITSGSYNEQFF. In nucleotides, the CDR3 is TGCGCCAGCAGCTCCATCACTAGCGGCTCCTACAATGAGCAGTTCTTC.

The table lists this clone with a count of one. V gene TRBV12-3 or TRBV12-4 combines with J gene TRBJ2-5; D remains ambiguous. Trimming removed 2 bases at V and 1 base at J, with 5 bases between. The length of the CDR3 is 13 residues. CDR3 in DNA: TGTGCCAGCAGTTTATGGGCCCAAGAGACCCAGTACTTC. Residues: CASSLWAQETQYF.